This T cell receptor (beta chain) appears in the sequencing data of a study of vaccination effects on CD4 cells after COVID-19. Study-wide context: Samples were taken post-vaccine, and their median timing was 72 days after the second dose.

Sequencing was performed with immunoSEQ multiplex PCR; in TCRdb, only in-frame clones are kept and a portion is missing. The table has more than 20,000 clones, around 70% seen once. Germline CDR1 reads SGHTS; CDR2 reads YDEGEE. The V end was cut by 3 bases, the J end by 4 bases, with 11 bases between. The CDR3 spans 15 residues. Before any sequencing was done, the ViraFEST assay used viral peptide pools to expand antigen-specific CD4+ T cells. Scientists isolated CD4+ T cells after a roughly nine-day culture period ended. Participants each got two BNT162b2 or mRNA-1273 vaccine doses. Every well housed approximately 2.2 million PBMC, which grew in culture alongside around 9.9 IU/ml IL-2 and approximately 10 ug/ml peptides. Points on this clone: The antigen remains unidentified.

The receptor comes from a human donor who received a COVID-19 vaccine. Sequenced material: CD4+ T cells from PBMCs cultured with HCoV-NL63 spike peptides, taken after COVID-19 vaccination. V usage is TRBV5-8 and J usage is TRBJ2-6; D unresolved. CDR3 protein: CASSYRVAGANVLTF. CDR3 bases: TGTGCCAGCAGCTATCGGGTCGCGGGGGCCAACGTCCTGACTTTC.